The 26 T cell receptor beta chains reported below all come from one sample, sequenced in a study of blood T cell repertoires in COVID-19 (dated by TCRdb to 2018 to 2020). The library was obtained by the immunoSEQ multiplex PCR assay. TCRdb's version of the immuneACCESS table is confined to in-frame rearrangements and falls short of the full clone set. An unresolved V gene accounts for under half of the shortfall where checked; the remainder is of unknown origin. This sample comprises about 150,000 clones, roughly 90% of them detected only once. Clones ranked in the top ten supply 1.5% to 2% of the sample. Sequences were obtained from peripheral blood. The receptors come from a human donor in a cohort sampled during active COVID-19.

The chain has TRBV13 and TRBJ1-1; 7 positions agree with TRBD1. CDR3 size: 17 residues. V lost 2 bases and J lost 1; bases outside the gene matches: 10. Looked up from germline, CDR1 is PRHDT and CDR2 is FYEKMQ (reference sequence). The CDR3 is CASSLSENRDRNTEAFF. The CDR3 DNA sequence: TGTGCCAGCAGCTTATCGGAGAACCGGGACAGGAACACTGAAGCTTTCTTT.

This rearrangement joins TRBV4-1 to TRBJ2-1; D possibly corresponds to TRBD1 (5 bases). The germline gives CDR1 MGHRA, CDR2 YSYEKL. Deletions cut 0 bases from V and 10 bases from J, with 10 bases between. The CDR3 is 13 amino acids. CDR3 DNA sequence: TGCGCCAGCAGCCAAGAAATAGACAGAGAGCAGTTCTTC. Its protein is CASSQEIDREQFF.

The CDR3 sequence: CASSWDQRGNQETQYF. As DNA, the CDR3 is TGTGCCAGCAGCTGGGATCAAAGGGGTAATCAAGAGACCCAGTACTTC. The chain links TRBV7-2 to TRBJ2-5; D is possibly TRBD1 (5 bases). The germline V and J ends were trimmed by 4 bases and 2 bases, with 17 bases remaining between them. This CDR3 contains 16 residues. Germline V CDR1 and CDR2: SGHTA, FQGNSA.

The genes are TRBV30 and TRBJ1-2; a weak D match, TRBD1 (5 bases). The CDR3 sequence is 12 residues long. The V end was cut by 1 base, the J end by 5 bases, with 8 bases between. In germline, CDR1 is GTSNPN, CDR2 SVGIG (reference sequence). The chain's CDR3 is CAWSDQGYGYTF. CDR3 nucleotides: TGTGCCTGGAGTGACCAGGGTTATGGCTACACCTTC.

This sequence joins TRBV12-5 and TRBJ2-3, with D possibly TRBD1 on 5 matching bases. Germline V gene sequence: CDR1 LGHNT, CDR2 FRNRAP. The CDR3 covers 15 residues. Trimming stripped 1 base from V and 2 bases from J, with 10 bases between. This chain's CDR3 is CASGLASQDTDTQYF. The DNA of the CDR3 is TGTGCTAGTGGTTTGGCCTCACAGGACACAGATACGCAGTATTTT.

This sequence joins TRBV5-1 and TRBJ2-3; 8 bases map to TRBD2. CDR1 is SGHRS, CDR2 YFSETQ, per germline. V lost 2 bases to trimming and J lost 0 bases; unmatched junction nucleotides: 14. CDR3 length: 19 residues. CDR3 region: CASSFKVAGYTTSTDTQYF. Here the CDR3 DNA reads TGCGCCAGCAGCTTCAAGGTAGCGGGGTATACTACTAGCACAGATACGCAGTATTTT.

The CDR3 DNA sequence: TGTGCCAGCAGCTTAGAGAGGACAGGGAATGAAGCTTTCTTT. It is translated as CASSLERTGNEAFF. The chain is built from TRBV7-2 and TRBJ1-1; 8 bases map to TRBD1. The CDR3 consists of 14 residues. CDR1 and CDR2 (germline): SGHTA, FQGNSA. J gave up 7 bases and V 1 base, and 5 bases lay outside the gene matches.

The chain has TRBV18 and TRBJ2-7; 7 bases map to TRBD2. Trimming cost V 5 bases and J 0 bases; bases outside gene matches: 4. CDR1 and CDR2 from the germline V gene are KGHSH and LQKENI. The CDR3 spans 14 residues. The CDR3 DNA follows: TGTGCCAGCTCAGCTAGCGGCCCCTCCTACGAGCAGTACTTC. Its translation is CASSASGPSYEQYF. The entire variable domain, with the rest obtained from reference TRBV18 and TRBJ2-7, is as follows: NAGVMQNPRHLVRRRGQEARLRCSPMKGHSHVYWYRQLPEEGLKFMVYLQKENIIDESGMPKERFSAEFPKEGPSILRIQQVVRGDSAAYFCASSASGPSYEQYFGPGTRLTVT.

This clone appeared a few times. The chain combines TRBV6-5 with TRBJ1-2, with a weak D call TRBD1 (6 bases). The germline CDR1 and CDR2 sequences are MNHEY and SVGAGI. Trimming pared 5 bases from V and 0 bases from J, leaving 7 bases between. The CDR3 loop spans 13 amino acids. CDR3: CASSRTANYGYTF. The CDR3, as DNA: TGTGCCAGCAGTCGGACAGCTAACTATGGCTACACCTTC.

This rearrangement joins TRBV6-5 to TRBJ2-2; 8 bases map to TRBD1. Germline V gives CDR1 MNHEY, CDR2 SVGAGI. The ends lost 6 bases at V and 8 bases at J; junction bases unmatched: 8. The CDR3 contains 14 residues. CDR3 in amino acids: CASSRTGIRGELFF. The CDR3 DNA follows: TGTGCCAGCAGCCGGACAGGGATTAGAGGGGAGCTGTTTTTT.

The rearrangement uses TRBV11-2 and TRBJ2-7; 8 nucleotides line up with TRBD1. The CDR3 has 15 amino acids. Losses at the gene ends were 5 bases for V and 3 bases for J; bases not matched to a gene: 9. CDR1 and CDR2 from the germline V gene are SGHAT and FQNNGV. DNA of the CDR3: TGTGCCAGCAGCCCTTCCAGGGGGCTCAACTACGAGCAGTACTTC. Translation: CASSPSRGLNYEQYF.

V and J are TRBV6-6 and TRBJ2-3, with 7 bases that match TRBD2. Germline V lookup: CDR1 MNHNY, CDR2 SVGAGI (reference sequence). After removal of 2 bases from V and 2 bases from J, the junction contained 4 bases not matched to a gene. This CDR3 spans 15 amino acids. The CDR3 reads CASSYQRGDTDTQYF. Here the CDR3 DNA reads TGTGCCAGCAGTTACCAGCGGGGAGACACAGATACGCAGTATTTT.

This clone has a count of ten or more. The J gene is TRBJ2-3, the V gene TRBV5-4; no definite D call. V lost 0 bases to trimming and J lost 6 bases, with 11 bases between them. Germline-derived CDR1 and CDR2 are SGHNT and YYREEE (reference sequence). CDR3 length: 14 residues. CDR3 DNA sequence: TGTGCCAGCAGCTTGGCGGTGCGGAGCGATACGCAGTATTTT. Protein: CASSLAVRSDTQYF.

The chain is built from TRBV3-1 (or the pseudogene TRBV3-2) and TRBJ2-7, with no clear D. CDR1 LGHDT and CDR2 YNNKEL come from the germline V gene (reference sequence). The V end was cut by 0 bases, the J end by 5 bases, with 8 bases between. The length of the CDR3 is 13 residues. In DNA form, the CDR3 reads TGTGCCAGCAGCCAAGATCGGAGAGACGAGCAGTACTTC. This translates into CASSQDRRDEQYF.

The gene calls are TRBV27 and TRBJ1-5, with 10 positions matching TRBD1. J gave up 6 bases and V 2 bases, and 7 bases lay outside the gene matches. The CDR3 is 16 amino acids. Germline CDR1 reads MNHEY; CDR2 reads SMNVEV (reference sequence). For the CDR3, the DNA is TGTGCCAGCAGTTTACTTGGGACAGGGGAGGGTCAGCCCCAGCATTTT. It specifies CASSLLGTGEGQPQHF.

The chain has TRBV10-1 and TRBJ2-7; the D is unclear. The CDR3 runs to 9 residues. Deletions cut 5 bases from V and 7 bases from J, with 3 bases between. Germline lookup yields CDR1 WNHNN and CDR2 SYGVQD (reference sequence). The CDR3 bases are TGCGCCAGCAGTCGGGAGCAGTACTTC. Amino acids: CASSREQYF.

This clone was detected only a few times. The rearrangement joins TRBV5-6 to TRBJ2-2, with no clear D. CDR3 size: 15 residues. V lost 2 bases to trimming and J lost 5 bases, with 13 bases between them. CDR1 and CDR2 (germline): SGHDT, YYEEEE. The CDR3 loop is CASSFDGLVTGELFF. CDR3 sequence (DNA): TGTGCCAGCAGCTTCGACGGGTTGGTAACCGGGGAGCTGTTTTTT.

The chain recombines TRBV3-1 (or the pseudogene TRBV3-2) with TRBJ1-4; TRBD1 matches 9 bases. J gave up 8 bases and V 4 bases, and 5 bases lay outside the gene matches. The CDR3 runs 14 residues. From germline, CDR1 is LGHDT and CDR2 YNNKEL (reference sequence). The CDR3 sequence is CASSPDRGVEKLFF. Here the CDR3 DNA reads TGTGCCAGCAGCCCGGACAGGGGAGTCGAAAAACTGTTTTTT.

This clone appeared a single time. The chain couples TRBV30 to TRBJ1-2; perhaps TRBD1 as D (5 bases). CDR1 GTSNPN and CDR2 SVGIG come from the germline V gene (reference sequence). Trimming pared 1 base from V and 4 bases from J, leaving 16 bases between. CDR3 length equals 15 residues. DNA for the CDR3: TGTGCCTGGAGTGACGGGACTTCGTCGGGCTATGGCTACACCTTC. Encoded protein: CAWSDGTSSGYGYTF.

For the CDR3, the DNA is TGTGCCAGTAGCCCACCCTCCGGGACAGAGAAGGAGACCCAGTACTTC. Translating it yields CASSPPSGTEKETQYF. The genes are TRBV19 and TRBJ2-5, with TRBD1 matching over 7 bases. The CDR3 has 16 amino acids. The germline V gene has CDR1 LNHDA and CDR2 SQIVND (reference sequence). The V segment lost 6 bases and the J segment 5 bases; nucleotides outside the gene matches: 15.

The CDR3 here is CASSQDLRSSGNTIYF. The CDR3 region has the DNA TGCGCCAGCAGCCAAGATCTACGGAGCTCTGGAAACACCATATATTTT. The genes are TRBV4-3 and TRBJ1-3; D remains ambiguous. The germline gives CDR1 LGHNA, CDR2 YSLEER. V was cut by 0 bases and J by 0 bases, with 9 bases left in between. The CDR3 is 16 residues long.

CDR3: CASSPRPWDRGYDNYGYTF. In nucleotides, the CDR3 is TGTGCCAGCAGCCCAAGGCCCTGGGACAGGGGCTACGATAACTATGGCTACACCTTC. The rearrangement joins TRBV5-6 to TRBJ1-2; 10 nucleotides agree with TRBD1. This CDR3 is 19 amino acids long. With 4 bases clipped from V and 1 base from J, the junction kept 16 bases outside the gene matches. CDR1 is SGHDT and CDR2 is YYEEEE in the germline V gene. The whole variable domain, filled in from reference TRBV5-6 and TRBJ1-2, reads DAGVTQSPTHLIKTRGQQVTLRCSPKSGHDTVSWYQQALGQGPQFIFQYYEEEERQRGNFPDRFSGHQFPNYSSELNVNALLLGDSALYLCASSPRPWDRGYDNYGYTFGSGTRLTVV.

This clone was seen repeatedly, ten times or more. The V and J genes are TRBV13 and TRBJ2-1; 9 bases are shared with TRBD2. Germline lookup yields CDR1 PRHDT and CDR2 FYEKMQ (reference sequence). CDR3 size: 16 residues. V lost 4 bases and J lost 4; bases outside the gene matches: 8. The CDR3 coding sequence is TGTGCCAGCAGCTCATTGACTAGCGGACCATACAATGAGCAGTTCTTC. Translating it yields CASSSLTSGPYNEQFF.

The chain links TRBV12-3 or TRBV12-4 to TRBJ1-1; unclear D gene. Trimming pared 6 bases from V and 5 bases from J, leaving 7 bases between. The CDR3 is 11 amino acids. The CDR3 loop is CASRGGTEAFF. The CDR3 bases are TGTGCCAGCAGGGGAGGGACTGAAGCTTTCTTT.

This clone was observed once. The chain couples TRBV2 to TRBJ2-5; tentatively, D is TRBD1 (6 bases). The CDR3 has 14 amino acids. Trimming cost V 6 bases and J 5 bases, with 16 bases left between them. Germline assignment: CDR1 SNHLY and CDR2 FYNNEI. This chain's CDR3 is CASRERQAAETQYF. The CDR3 DNA reads as TGTGCCAGCAGAGAGAGACAGGCTGCGGAGACCCAGTACTTC. Full variable domain (remainder filled in from reference TRBV2 and TRBJ2-5): EPEVTQTPSHQVTQMGQEVILRCVPISNHLYFYWYRQILGQKVEFLVSFYNNEISEKSEIFDDQFSVERPDGSNFTLKIRSTKLEDSAMYFCASRERQAAETQYFGPGTRLLVL.

The chain employs TRBV4-2 and TRBJ1-2, with TRBD1 matching 10 bases. The CDR3 totals 15 residues. With V trimmed by 3 bases and J by 4 bases, 5 bases remained unmatched. Germline V gene data show CDR1 as LGHNA and CDR2 as YNFKEQ. The CDR3 DNA is TGTGCCAGCAGCCACCCGACAGGGGGCCTCTATGGCTACACCTTC. It codes for CASSHPTGGLYGYTF.